Listed below are T cell receptor beta chains from one sample, sequenced in a study of T cell repertoires in cytomegalovirus infection. From the reads, TCRdb called clonotypes with MiXCR, one entry per CDR3 protein. The sample has 200,000 to 300,000 distinct CDR3 sequences; 9% to 15% are singletons. Material for sequencing was PBMCs. The receptor source for this set is a human donor in good health (CMV status not recorded). Some clones in this sample may be carry-over from other donors' samples. The conserved cysteine and the conserved F or W are not part of the CDR3 here.

j_call cdr3_length v_call cdr3_aa
TRBJ1-1 12 TRBV20-1 SARDRGSMAEAF
TRBJ2-7 14 TRBV7-8 ASSSPPGQGAYEQY
TRBJ2-7 12 TRBV6-1 ASSARGGIYEQY
TRBJ2-2 13 TRBV7-2 ASSLDRGDTGELF
TRBJ1-1 12 TRBV12-3/TRBV12-4 ASTVSGGNTEAF
TRBJ2-5 17 TRBV29-1 SVPRPGLAGGLGQETQY
TRBJ1-2 12 TRBV7-8 ASTEMTGDYGYT
TRBJ1-1 9 TRBV29-1 SARSEVEAF
TRBJ2-3 13 TRBV19 ASSKTGTSTDTQY
TRBJ1-6 11 TRBV12-3/TRBV12-4 ASTSSYNSPLH
TRBJ1-2 12 TRBV5-5 ASSLAGLAYGYT
TRBJ1-5 11 TRBV11-3 ASSLRHNQPQH
TRBJ2-6 12 TRBV7-9 ASSGPSGANVLT
TRBJ2-1 14 TRBV19 ASSVEGAFSYNEQF
TRBJ1-2 12 TRBV28 ASSLFGGQEGYT
TRBJ2-4 12 TRBV7-2 ASSPQGRRNIQY
TRBJ1-1 13 TRBV7-8 ASSLGGQGRGSAF
TRBJ1-5 14 TRBV19 ASSIYPSPNNQPQH
TRBJ1-5 11 TRBV7-2 ASSLGKNQPQH
TRBJ2-2 12 TRBV12-3/TRBV12-4 ASNRRKGTGELF